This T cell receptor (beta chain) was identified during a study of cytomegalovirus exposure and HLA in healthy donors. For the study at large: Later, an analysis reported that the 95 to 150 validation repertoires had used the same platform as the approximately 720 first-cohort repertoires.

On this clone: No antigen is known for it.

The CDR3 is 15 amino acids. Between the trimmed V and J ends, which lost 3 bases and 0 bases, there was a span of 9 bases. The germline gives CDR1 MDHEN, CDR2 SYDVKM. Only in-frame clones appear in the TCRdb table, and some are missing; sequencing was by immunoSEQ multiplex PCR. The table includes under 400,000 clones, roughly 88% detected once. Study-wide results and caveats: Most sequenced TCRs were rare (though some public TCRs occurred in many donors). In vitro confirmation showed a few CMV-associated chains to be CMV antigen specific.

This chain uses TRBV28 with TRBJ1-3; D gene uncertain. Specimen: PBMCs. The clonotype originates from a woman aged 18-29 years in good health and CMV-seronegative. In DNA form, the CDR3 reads TGTGCCAGCAGTTTTGGTCGGAGCTCTGGAAACACCATATATTTT. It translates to CASSFGRSSGNTIYF.